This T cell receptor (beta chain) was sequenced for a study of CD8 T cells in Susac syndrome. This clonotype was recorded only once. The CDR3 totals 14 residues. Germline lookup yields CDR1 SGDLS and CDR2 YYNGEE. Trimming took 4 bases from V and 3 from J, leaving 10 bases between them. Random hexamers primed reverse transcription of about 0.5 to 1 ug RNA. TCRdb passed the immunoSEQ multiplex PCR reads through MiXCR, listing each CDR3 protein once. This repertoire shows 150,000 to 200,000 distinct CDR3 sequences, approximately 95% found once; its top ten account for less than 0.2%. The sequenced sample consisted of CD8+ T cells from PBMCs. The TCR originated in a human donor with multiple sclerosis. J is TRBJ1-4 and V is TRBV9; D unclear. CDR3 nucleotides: TGTGCCAGCAGCCCCGGAAGGGCTAATGAAAAACTGTTTTTT. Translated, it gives CASSPGRANEKLFF.